The TCR beta chain described here comes from a study of tumor and adjacent non-tumor tissue in lung cancer. Study-level results: Patients with more diverse tumor TCRs had worse survival.

The library came from three nested PCR rounds adapted from ARM-PCR protocols. TCRdb fed the multiplex PCR reads into MiXCR, producing one record per CDR3 protein. Among approximately 130,000 distinct CDR3 sequences listed, approximately 66% were seen once. The template was RNA from unsorted bulk tissue. Worth noting for this clonotype: Its antigen is unidentified.

V shed 1 base and J shed 5 bases, with 5 bases lying between them. Germline V lookup: CDR1 SEHNR, CDR2 FQNEAQ (reference sequence). The CDR3 is 13 residues long. The TCR comes from a man younger than 45 with non-small cell lung cancer. Sample: lung tumor tissue. The chain has TRBV7-9 and TRBJ2-2; D gene unclear. Here the CDR3 reads CASSLGQTGELFF. The CDR3 nucleotides are TGTGCCAGCAGCTTAGGGCAGACCGGGGAGCTGTTTTTT.